Following are 15 T cell receptor beta chains from one sample sequenced in a study of beta chain features in type 1 diabetes. Study-wide results and caveats: All four CD4+ subsets from Type 1 diabetes patients carried moderately but significantly shorter TCRB CDR3s.

Antigen specificity for these receptors is unknown. The study reverse transcribed the entire isolated RNA, so it sequenced expressed TCRB transcripts. Using immunoSEQ multiplex PCR, the repertoire was profiled, and TCRdb retains in-frame clones only, with some absent. This table has some 640,000 clones, 11% to 15% appearing once. What was sequenced was naive CD4+ T cells from blood. Receptor source: a man between 18 and 29 years old with type 1 diabetes.

V is TRBV5-1 and J is TRBJ1-3; the match to TRBD1 covers 7 bases. Losses at the gene ends were 2 bases for V and 3 bases for J; bases not matched to a gene: 11. The CDR3 totals 17 residues. Germline CDR1 SGHRS, CDR2 YFSETQ. CDR3: CASSLVEGGSSGNTIYF. CDR3 DNA sequence: TGCGCCAGCAGCTTAGTGGAAGGGGGCTCAAGTGGAAACACCATATATTTT.

This clone was detected a few times. Additional DNA sequences in this sample encode the identical CDR3. The chain has TRBV2 and TRBJ1-1, with D tentatively TRBD1 (6 bases). V was cut by 5 bases and J by 1 base, with 8 bases left in between. The CDR3 length is 13 residues. Looked up from germline, CDR1 is SNHLY and CDR2 is FYNNEI. This CDR3 reads CASSLQGNTEAFF. The CDR3 DNA follows: TGTGCCAGCAGTCTACAGGGGAACACTGAAGCTTTCTTT.

V usage is TRBV7-8 and J usage is TRBJ2-1; 10 nucleotides match TRBD2. Trimming at V came to 3 bases and at J to 0 bases, leaving 14 bases not matched to a gene. CDR3 length: 20 amino acids. The germline V gene has CDR1 SGHVS and CDR2 FQNEAQ. CDR3 region: CASSFLEVAGGPGSYNEQFF. CDR3 in DNA: TGTGCCAGCAGCTTCCTCGAAGTAGCGGGGGGCCCGGGCTCCTACAATGAGCAGTTCTTC.

This clone appeared a few times. The chain couples TRBV9 to TRBJ2-1; perhaps D is TRBD1 or TRBD2 (5 bases each). The CDR3 is 14 residues long. Germline V lookup: CDR1 SGDLS, CDR2 YYNGEE. V lost 6 bases and J 1 base, leaving 11 bases between the germline ends. CDR3 coding DNA: TGTGCCAGCACCCAAGGGGAGTCCTACAATGAGCAGTTCTTC. Translated, it gives CASTQGESYNEQFF.

This chain connects TRBV11-2 to TRBJ2-3; D call uncertain. CDR3 length: 12 residues. CDR1 SGHAT and CDR2 FQNNGV come from the germline V gene. Trimming cost V 5 bases and J 14 bases, with 17 bases left between them. CDR3 sequence (DNA): TGTGCCAGCAGCCCCTACTCCTCCTGGGGGTATTTT. Encoded protein: CASSPYSSWGYF.

The sample holds a few counts of this clone. The chain carries TRBV5-4 and TRBJ2-7; 10 bases align to TRBD1. Germline loops: CDR1 SGHNT, CDR2 YYREEE (reference sequence). Losses at the gene ends were 4 bases for V and 3 bases for J; bases not matched to a gene: 10. The CDR3 runs 16 residues. The CDR3 is CASSPPLGTGVYEQYF. CDR3 DNA sequence: TGTGCCAGCAGCCCCCCTTTAGGGACAGGGGTCTACGAGCAGTACTTC.

The V and J genes are TRBV4-2 and TRBJ1-2, with D maybe TRBD1 (5 bases). V gave up 1 base and J gave up 12 bases, with 18 bases separating them. The CDR3 has 14 residues. In germline, CDR1 is LGHNA, CDR2 YNFKEQ. CDR3 amino acids: CASSQGGSVKSDTF. CDR3 nucleotides: TGTGCCAGCAGCCAAGGGGGGTCAGTCAAAAGCGACACCTTC.

The genes are TRBV30 and TRBJ2-1; D is possibly TRBD1 (6 bases). Trimming cost V 2 bases and J 8 bases, with 10 bases left between them. This CDR3 spans 12 amino acids. CDR1 and CDR2 (germline): GTSNPN, SVGIG (reference sequence). CDR3 sequence reads: CAWSPGGYEQFF. The CDR3 coding sequence is TGTGCCTGGAGTCCTGGGGGCTATGAGCAGTTCTTC. The full variable domain, in which reference TRBV30 and TRBJ2-1 provide the parts outside the CDR3, is SQTIHQWPATLVQPVGSPLSLECTVEGTSNPNLYWYRQAAGRGLQLLFYSVGIGQISSEVPQNLSASRPQDRQFILSSKKLLLSDSGFYLCAWSPGGYEQFFGPGTRLTVL.

The rearrangement links TRBV19 to TRBJ1-2, with D perhaps TRBD1 (6 bases). Trimming pared 1 base from V and 8 bases from J, leaving 11 bases between. Germline CDR1 reads LNHDA; CDR2 reads SQIVND (reference sequence). The CDR3 is 13 amino acids. DNA for the CDR3: TGTGCCAGTAGTATAGGGACAGCTTCGGGCTACACCTTC. It translates to CASSIGTASGYTF.

This clone was detected a few times. This chain connects TRBV14 to TRBJ2-1; D not resolved. V was clipped by 0 bases and J by 0 bases, with 9 bases between them. The CDR3 runs to 16 residues. Germline V gives CDR1 SGHDN, CDR2 FVKESK. CDR3 sequence: CASSQDGWSSYNEQFF. As DNA, the CDR3 is TGTGCCAGCAGCCAAGATGGCTGGAGCTCCTACAATGAGCAGTTCTTC.

This chain links TRBV7-3 with TRBJ2-1; 9 bases agree with TRBD2. There are 15 residues in the CDR3. V dropped 3 bases and J dropped 6; count of bases not matched to a gene: 6. Looked up from germline, CDR1 is SGHTA and CDR2 is FQGTGA. The DNA for the CDR3 is TGTGCCAGCAGCTTCGATAGCGGGAGACGCAATGAGCAGTTCTTC. Encoded protein: CASSFDSGRRNEQFF.

The chain is built from TRBV7-9 and TRBJ1-1; D possibly corresponds to TRBD1 (6 bases). V was shortened by 5 bases and J by 2 bases, with 15 bases between the two germline ends. The germline CDR1 and CDR2 sequences are SEHNR and FQNEAQ (reference sequence). The length of the CDR3 is 15 residues. CDR3 in DNA: TGTGCCAGCAGCCCTGCCGGGACACCAAACACTGAAGCTTTCTTT. Amino acids: CASSPAGTPNTEAFF.

The chain employs TRBV9 and TRBJ2-1; unclear D gene. Germline loops: CDR1 SGDLS, CDR2 YYNGEE. This CDR3 comprises 13 residues. The V and J ends lost 1 base and 5 bases respectively, with 7 bases between them. The CDR3 sequence: CASSVPPNNEQFF. The CDR3 nucleotides read TGTGCCAGCAGCGTACCACCGAACAATGAGCAGTTCTTC.

The chain recombines TRBV5-1 with TRBJ2-7; D is perhaps TRBD1 or TRBD2 (6 bases each). The CDR3 totals 13 residues. Germline V CDR1 and CDR2: SGHRS, YFSETQ. Trimming stripped 0 bases from V and 6 bases from J, with 10 bases between. CDR3 nucleotide sequence: TGCGCCAGCAGCTTGGGACTAGGGGGCGAGCAGTACTTC. It is translated as CASSLGLGGEQYF.

The chain has TRBV30 and TRBJ2-2; TRBD2 matches at 10 bases. Trimming at V came to 3 bases and at J to 5 bases, leaving 3 bases not matched to a gene. The length of the CDR3 is 14 residues. Germline CDR1 reads GTSNPN; CDR2 reads SVGIG (reference sequence). This chain's CDR3 is CAWRGLAVTGELFF. As DNA, the CDR3 is TGTGCCTGGAGAGGACTAGCGGTTACCGGGGAGCTGTTTTTT.